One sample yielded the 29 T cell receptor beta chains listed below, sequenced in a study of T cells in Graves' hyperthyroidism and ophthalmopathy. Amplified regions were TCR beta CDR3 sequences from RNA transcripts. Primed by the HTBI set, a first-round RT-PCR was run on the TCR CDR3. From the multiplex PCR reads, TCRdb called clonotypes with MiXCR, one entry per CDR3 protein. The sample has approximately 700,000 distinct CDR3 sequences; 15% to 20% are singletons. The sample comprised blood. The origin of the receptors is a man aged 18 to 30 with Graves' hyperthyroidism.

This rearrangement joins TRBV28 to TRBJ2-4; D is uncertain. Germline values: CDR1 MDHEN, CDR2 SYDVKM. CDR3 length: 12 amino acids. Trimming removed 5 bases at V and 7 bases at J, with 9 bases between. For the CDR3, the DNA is TGTGCCAGCAGTGCCGTGGGGAACATTCAGTACTTC. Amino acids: CASSAVGNIQYF.

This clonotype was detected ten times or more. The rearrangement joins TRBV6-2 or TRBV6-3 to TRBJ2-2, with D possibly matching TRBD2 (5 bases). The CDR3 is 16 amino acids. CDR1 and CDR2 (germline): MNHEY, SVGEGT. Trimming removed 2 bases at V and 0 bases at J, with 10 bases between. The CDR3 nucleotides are TGTGCCAGCAGTTACAGCGGTTACACGAACACCGGGGAGCTGTTTTTT. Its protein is CASSYSGYTNTGELFF.

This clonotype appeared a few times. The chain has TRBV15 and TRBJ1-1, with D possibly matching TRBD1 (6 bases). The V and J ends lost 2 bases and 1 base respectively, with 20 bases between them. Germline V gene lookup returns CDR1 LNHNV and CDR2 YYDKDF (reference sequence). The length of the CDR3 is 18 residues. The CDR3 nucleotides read TGTGCCACCAGCAGACCTCCCCCGGGGGGCGGTACGAACACTGAAGCTTTCTTT. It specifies CATSRPPPGGGTNTEAFF. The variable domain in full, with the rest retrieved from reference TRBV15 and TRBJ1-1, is DAMVIQNPRYQVTQFGKPVTLSCSQTLNHNVMYWYQQKSSQAPKLLFHYYDKDFNNEADTPDNFQSRRPNTSFCFLDIRSPGLGDTAMYLCATSRPPPGGGTNTEAFFGQGTRLTVV.

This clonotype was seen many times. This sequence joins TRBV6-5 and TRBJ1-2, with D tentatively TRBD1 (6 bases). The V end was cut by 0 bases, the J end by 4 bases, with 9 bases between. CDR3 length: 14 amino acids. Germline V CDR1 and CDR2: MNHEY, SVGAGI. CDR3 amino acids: CASSYSWDTYGYTF. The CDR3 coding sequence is TGTGCCAGCAGTTACTCCTGGGACACCTATGGCTACACCTTC.

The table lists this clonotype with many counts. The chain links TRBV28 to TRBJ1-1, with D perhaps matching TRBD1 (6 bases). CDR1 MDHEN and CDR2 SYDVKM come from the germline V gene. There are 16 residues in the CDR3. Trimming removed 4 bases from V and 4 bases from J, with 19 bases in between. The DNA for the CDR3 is TGTGCCAGCAGTTCGGATGGTGGGGGGCGAGGCACTGAAGCTTTCTTT. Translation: CASSSDGGGRGTEAFF.

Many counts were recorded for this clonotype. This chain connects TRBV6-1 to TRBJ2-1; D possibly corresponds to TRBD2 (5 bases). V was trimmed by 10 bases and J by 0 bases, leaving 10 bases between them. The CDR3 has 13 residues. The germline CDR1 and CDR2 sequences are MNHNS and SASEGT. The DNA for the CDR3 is TGTGCCACCGGAGAGGGCTCCTACAATGAGCAGTTCTTC. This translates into CATGEGSYNEQFF.

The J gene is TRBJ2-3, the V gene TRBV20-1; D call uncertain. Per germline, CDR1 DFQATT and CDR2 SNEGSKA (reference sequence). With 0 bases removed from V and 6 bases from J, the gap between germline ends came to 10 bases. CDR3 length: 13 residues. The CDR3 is CSARDPLSDTQYF. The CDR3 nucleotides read TGCAGTGCTAGAGACCCCCTGAGCGATACGCAGTATTTT.

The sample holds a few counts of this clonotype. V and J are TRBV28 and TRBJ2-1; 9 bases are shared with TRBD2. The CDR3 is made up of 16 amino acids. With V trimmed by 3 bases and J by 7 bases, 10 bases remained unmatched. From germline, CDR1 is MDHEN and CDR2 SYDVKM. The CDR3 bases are TGTGCCAGCAGTTTGCTAGCGGGAAAATATGGAAATGAGCAGTTCTTC. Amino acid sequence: CASSLLAGKYGNEQFF.

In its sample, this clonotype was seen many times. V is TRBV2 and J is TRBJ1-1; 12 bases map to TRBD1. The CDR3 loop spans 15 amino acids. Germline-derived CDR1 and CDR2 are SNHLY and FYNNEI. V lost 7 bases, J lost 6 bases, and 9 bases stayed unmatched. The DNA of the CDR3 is TGTGCCAGCATCGGGACAGGGGGCGTGGGGTCTGAAGCTTTCTTT. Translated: CASIGTGGVGSEAFF.

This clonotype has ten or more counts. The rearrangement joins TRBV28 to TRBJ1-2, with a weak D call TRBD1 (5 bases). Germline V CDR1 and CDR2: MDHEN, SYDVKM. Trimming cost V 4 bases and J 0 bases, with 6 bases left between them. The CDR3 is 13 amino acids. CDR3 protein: CASSWGSNYGYTF. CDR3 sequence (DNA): TGTGCCAGCAGTTGGGGGTCTAACTATGGCTACACCTTC.

The CDR3 bases are TGCAGCGTTATGGACTCAAGCTCCTACGAGCAGTACTTC. It codes for CSVMDSSSYEQYF. The chain has TRBV29-1 and TRBJ2-7; possible D gene TRBD2, 5 bases. Germline V gene data show CDR1 as SQVTM and CDR2 as ANQGSEA. Trimming took off 5 bases at V and 0 bases at J, with 11 bases between the two ends. This CDR3 spans 13 amino acids.

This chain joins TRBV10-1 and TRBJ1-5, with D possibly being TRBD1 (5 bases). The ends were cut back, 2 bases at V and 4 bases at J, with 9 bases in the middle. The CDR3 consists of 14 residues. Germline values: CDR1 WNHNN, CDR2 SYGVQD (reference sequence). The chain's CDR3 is CASSERQGNQPQHF. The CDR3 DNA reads TGCGCCAGCAGTGAGCGGCAGGGAAATCAGCCCCAGCATTTT.

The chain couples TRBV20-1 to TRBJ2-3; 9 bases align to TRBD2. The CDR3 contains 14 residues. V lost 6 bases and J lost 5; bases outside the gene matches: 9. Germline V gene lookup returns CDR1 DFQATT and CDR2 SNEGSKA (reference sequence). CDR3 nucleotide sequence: TGCAGTGCAATCGTTAGCGGGAGCGGAGATACGCAGTATTTT. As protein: CSAIVSGSGDTQYF.

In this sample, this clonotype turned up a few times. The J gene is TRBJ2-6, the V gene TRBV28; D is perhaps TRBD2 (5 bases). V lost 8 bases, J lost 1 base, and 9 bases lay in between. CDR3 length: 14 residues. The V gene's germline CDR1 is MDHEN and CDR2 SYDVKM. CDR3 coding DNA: TGTGCCAGCCGCCGGGATTCTGGGGCCAACGTCCTGACTTTC. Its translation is CASRRDSGANVLTF.

CDR3 protein: CASSPSGRPIDTGELFF. The DNA for the CDR3 is TGCGCCAGCAGTCCGAGCGGGAGGCCCATTGACACCGGGGAGCTGTTTTTT. This rearrangement joins TRBV10-1 to TRBJ2-2; TRBD2 matches at 9 bases. CDR1 WNHNN and CDR2 SYGVQD come from the germline V gene (reference sequence). V shed 5 bases, J shed 3 bases, and the junction held 10 bases outside the gene matches. This CDR3 is built from 17 residues.

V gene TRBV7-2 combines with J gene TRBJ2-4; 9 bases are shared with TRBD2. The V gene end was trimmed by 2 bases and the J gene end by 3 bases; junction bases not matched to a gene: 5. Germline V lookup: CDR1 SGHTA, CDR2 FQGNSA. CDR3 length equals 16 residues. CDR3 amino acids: CASSLLAGSYKNIQYF. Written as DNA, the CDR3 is TGTGCCAGCAGCTTACTAGCGGGGAGCTACAAAAACATTCAGTACTTC.

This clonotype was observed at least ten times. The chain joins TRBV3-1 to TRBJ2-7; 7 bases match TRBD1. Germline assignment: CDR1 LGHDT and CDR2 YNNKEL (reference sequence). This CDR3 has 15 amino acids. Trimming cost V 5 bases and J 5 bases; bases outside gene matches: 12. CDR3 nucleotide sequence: TGTGCCAGCAGCTCCCAAGGACAGGCTACCCACGAGCAGTACTTC. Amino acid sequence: CASSSQGQATHEQYF.

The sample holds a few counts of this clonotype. The CDR3 bases are TGTGCCATCAGTGAAACAGGGGGCACAGGCTATGGCTACACCTTC. Translated, it gives CAISETGGTGYGYTF. The J gene is TRBJ1-2, the V gene TRBV10-3, with 9 nucleotides matching TRBD1. Germline V gene lookup returns CDR1 ENHRY and CDR2 SYGVKD. The ends lost 3 bases at V and 4 bases at J; junction bases unmatched: 6. This CDR3 has 15 amino acids.

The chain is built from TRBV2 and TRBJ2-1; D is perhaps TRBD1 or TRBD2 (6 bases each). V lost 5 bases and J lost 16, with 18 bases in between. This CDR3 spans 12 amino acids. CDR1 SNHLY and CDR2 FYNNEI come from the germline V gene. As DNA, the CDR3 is TGTGCCAGCAGTTATGGGGGGCATGGGCACTTCTTC. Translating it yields CASSYGGHGHFF. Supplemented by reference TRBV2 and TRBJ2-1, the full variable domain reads EPEVTQTPSHQVTQMGQEVILRCVPISNHLYFYWYRQILGQKVEFLVSFYNNEISEKSEIFDDQFSVERPDGSNFTLKIRSTKLEDSAMYFCASSYGGHGHFFGPGTRLTVL.

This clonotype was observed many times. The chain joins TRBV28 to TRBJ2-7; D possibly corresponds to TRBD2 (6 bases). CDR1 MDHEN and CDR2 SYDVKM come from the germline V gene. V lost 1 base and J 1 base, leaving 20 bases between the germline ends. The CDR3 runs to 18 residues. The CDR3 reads CASSLLGLPGGESYEQYF. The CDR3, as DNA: TGTGCCAGCAGTTTATTGGGACTGCCCGGCGGAGAGTCCTACGAGCAGTACTTC.

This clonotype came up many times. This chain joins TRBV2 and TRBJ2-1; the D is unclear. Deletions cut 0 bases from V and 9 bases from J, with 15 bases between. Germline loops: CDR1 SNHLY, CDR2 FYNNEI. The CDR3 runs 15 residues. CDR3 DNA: TGTGCCAGCAGTGAAGCGGGAAGTATTAGTCGTGAGCAGTTCTTC. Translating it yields CASSEAGSISREQFF.

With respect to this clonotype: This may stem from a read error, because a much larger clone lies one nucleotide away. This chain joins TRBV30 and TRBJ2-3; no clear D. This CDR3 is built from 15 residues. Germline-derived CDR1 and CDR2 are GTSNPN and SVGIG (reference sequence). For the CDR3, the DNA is TGTGCCCGGAGTGTACTGGGTCTAAGCACAGATACGCAGTATTTT. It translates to CARSVLGLSTDTQYF.

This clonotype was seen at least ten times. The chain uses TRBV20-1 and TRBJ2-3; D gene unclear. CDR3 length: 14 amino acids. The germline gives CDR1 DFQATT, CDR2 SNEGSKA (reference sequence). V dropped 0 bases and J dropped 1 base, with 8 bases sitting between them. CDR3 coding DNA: TGCAGTGCTAGAGATTACTACCGCACAGATACGCAGTATTTT. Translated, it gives CSARDYYRTDTQYF.

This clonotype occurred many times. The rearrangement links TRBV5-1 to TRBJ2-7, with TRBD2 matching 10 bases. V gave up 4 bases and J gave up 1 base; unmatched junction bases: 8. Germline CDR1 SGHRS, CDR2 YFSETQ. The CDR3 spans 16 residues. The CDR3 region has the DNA TGCGCCAGCAGCCCTGGGACTAGCGCTAGATCCTACGAGCAGTACTTC. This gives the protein CASSPGTSARSYEQYF.

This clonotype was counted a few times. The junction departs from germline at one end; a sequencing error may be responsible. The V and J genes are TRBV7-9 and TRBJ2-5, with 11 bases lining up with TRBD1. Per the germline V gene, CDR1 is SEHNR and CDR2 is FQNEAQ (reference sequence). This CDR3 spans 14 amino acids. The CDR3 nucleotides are TGTGCCAGCAGCCAGACTGGACAGGGGGCACGCCTTGACTTC. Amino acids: CASSQTGQGARLDF.

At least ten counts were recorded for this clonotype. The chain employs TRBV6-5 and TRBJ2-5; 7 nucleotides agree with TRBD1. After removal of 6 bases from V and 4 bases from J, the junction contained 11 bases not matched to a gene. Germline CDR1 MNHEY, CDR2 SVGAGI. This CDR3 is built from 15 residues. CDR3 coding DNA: TGTGCCAGCAGAGTGACCCTAGGGGGCCTAGAGACCCAGTACTTC. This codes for CASRVTLGGLETQYF.

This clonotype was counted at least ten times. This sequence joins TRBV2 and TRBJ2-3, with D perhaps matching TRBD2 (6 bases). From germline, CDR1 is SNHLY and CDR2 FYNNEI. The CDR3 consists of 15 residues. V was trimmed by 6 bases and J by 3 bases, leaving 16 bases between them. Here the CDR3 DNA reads TGTGCCAGCAGATCGGGTGGGAGGCGGACAGATACGCAGTATTTT. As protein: CASRSGGRRTDTQYF.

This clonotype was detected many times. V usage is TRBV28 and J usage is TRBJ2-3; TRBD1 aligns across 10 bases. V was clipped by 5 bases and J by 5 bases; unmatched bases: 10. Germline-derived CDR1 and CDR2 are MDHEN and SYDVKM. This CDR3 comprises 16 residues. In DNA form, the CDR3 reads TGTGCCAGCAGTGGGCCCTCCGGGACAGGGGTAGATACGCAGTATTTT. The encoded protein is CASSGPSGTGVDTQYF.

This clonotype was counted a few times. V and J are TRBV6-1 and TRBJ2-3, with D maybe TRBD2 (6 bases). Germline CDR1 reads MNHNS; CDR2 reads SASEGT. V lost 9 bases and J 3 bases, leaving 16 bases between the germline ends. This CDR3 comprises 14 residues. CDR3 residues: CASGGDRGTDTQYF. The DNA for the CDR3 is TGTGCCAGTGGAGGGGATAGAGGTACAGATACGCAGTATTTT.